This T cell receptor (beta chain) was profiled in a study of blood T cell repertoires in COVID-19. Looking at the study overall: COVID-19 samples, acute and convalescent, were from the United States, Italy and Spain.

The table lists this clone with a count of one. The assay was immunoSEQ multiplex PCR, and TCRdb's table has in-frame clones only and misses some. The top ten hold roughly 3.1% of the sample, which has fewer than 300,000 clones, approximately 86% seen once. CDR3 length equals 13 residues. Germline V gives CDR1 LNHDA, CDR2 SQIVND (reference sequence). V gave up 2 bases and J gave up 5 bases, with 10 bases separating them. The V call is TRBV19, the J call TRBJ2-7, with a weak D call TRBD1 (6 bases). The receptor comes from a woman aged 18-29 years with acute or convalescent COVID-19. The sample consisted of peripheral blood. The DNA for the CDR3 is TGTGCCAGTAGTATACAGGGGCGCGACGAGCAGTACTTC. It translates to CASSIQGRDEQYF. The whole variable domain, remainder taken from reference TRBV19 and TRBJ2-7, is DGGITQSPKYLFRKEGQNVTLSCEQNLNHDAMYWYRQDPGQGLRLIYYSQIVNDFQKGDIAEGYSVSREKKESFPLTVTSAQKNPTAFYLCASSIQGRDEQYFGPGTRLTVT.